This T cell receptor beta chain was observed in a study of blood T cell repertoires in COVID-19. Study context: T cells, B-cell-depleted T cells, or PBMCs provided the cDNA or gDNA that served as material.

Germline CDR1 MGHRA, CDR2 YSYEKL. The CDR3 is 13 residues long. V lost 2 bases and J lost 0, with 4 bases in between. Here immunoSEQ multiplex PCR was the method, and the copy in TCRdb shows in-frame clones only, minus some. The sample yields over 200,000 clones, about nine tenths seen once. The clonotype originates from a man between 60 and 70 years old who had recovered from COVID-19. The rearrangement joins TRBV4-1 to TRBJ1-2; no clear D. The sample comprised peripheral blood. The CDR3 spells CASSQTANYGYTF. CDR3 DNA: TGCGCCAGCAGCCAAACAGCTAACTATGGCTACACCTTC.